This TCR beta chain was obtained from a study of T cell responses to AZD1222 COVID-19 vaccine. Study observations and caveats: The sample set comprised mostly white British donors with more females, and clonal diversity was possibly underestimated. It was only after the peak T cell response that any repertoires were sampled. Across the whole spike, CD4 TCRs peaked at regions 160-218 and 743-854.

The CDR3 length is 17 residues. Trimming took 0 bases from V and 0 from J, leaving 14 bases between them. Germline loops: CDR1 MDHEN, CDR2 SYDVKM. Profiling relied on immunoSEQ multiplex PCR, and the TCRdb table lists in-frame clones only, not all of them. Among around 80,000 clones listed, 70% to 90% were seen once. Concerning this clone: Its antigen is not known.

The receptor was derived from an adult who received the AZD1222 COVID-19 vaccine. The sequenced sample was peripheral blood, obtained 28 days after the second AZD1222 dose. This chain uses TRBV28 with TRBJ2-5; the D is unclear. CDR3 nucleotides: TGTGCCAGCAGTTTATGGACCTCAAAATCATACCAAGAGACCCAGTACTTC. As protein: CASSLWTSKSYQETQYF. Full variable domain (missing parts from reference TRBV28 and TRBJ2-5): DVKVTQSSRYLVKRTGEKVFLECVQDMDHENMFWYRQDPGLGLRLIYFSYDVKMKEKGDIPEGYSVSREKKERFSLILESASTNQTSMYLCASSLWTSKSYQETQYFGPGTRLLVL.